This T cell receptor (beta chain) appears in the sequencing data of a study of T cell responses to AZD1222 COVID-19 vaccine. The protocol was immunoSEQ multiplex PCR, while the TCRdb copy is restricted to in-frame clones and leaves out a portion. The sample shows approximately 100,000 clones, roughly nine tenths of them seen only once. Of note for this clone: Its specificity is not known.

Germline V gene sequence: CDR1 SGHRS, CDR2 YFSETQ. The V and J ends lost 0 bases and 4 bases respectively, with 14 bases between them. This CDR3 comprises 16 residues. Notes on the study in general: Clonal diversity was possibly underestimated, and white British individuals and females predominated among donors. AZD1222 recipients seropositive at baseline numbered only six or seven. Sampled repertoires all dated from after the peak T cell response.

The genes are TRBV5-1 and TRBJ1-3; no clear D. The receptor's source is an adult in good health. The sample in question was peripheral blood, obtained on day 0 of AZD1222 vaccination. The CDR3 spells CASSLEGPASGNTIYF. CDR3 nucleotides: TGCGCCAGCAGCTTGGAAGGACCCGCGAGCGGAAACACCATATATTTT. The full variable domain, in which reference TRBV5-1 and TRBJ1-3 provide the parts outside the CDR3, is KAGVTQTPRYLIKTRGQQVTLSCSPISGHRSVSWYQQTPGQGLQFLFEYFSETQRNKGNFPGRFSGRQFSNSRSEMNVSTLELGDSALYLCASSLEGPASGNTIYFGEGSWLTVV.